The rows below give T cell receptor beta chains drawn from one sample of a study of breast tumors, draining lymph nodes, adjacent tissues. One entry per CDR3 protein results from TCRdb running MiXCR on the multiplex PCR reads. The top ten hold roughly 4% of the sample, which has about 200,000 distinct CDR3 sequences, roughly 31% seen once. The specimen was axillary lymph node tissue. These receptors were collected from a female donor with breast cancer. Some clones in this sample may be carry-over from other donors' samples. Both conserved end residues are part of each CDR3. The D gene is left open where the match is weak. The size entry is marked missing in some rows and otherwise reads once, few, many or a size class.

v_call	j_call	clone_size	d_call	cdr3_aa	cdr3_nt
TRBV19	TRBJ2-7	many	.	CASSMRDGEQYF	TGTGCCAGTAGTATGCGGGATGGGGAGCAGTACTTC
TRBV5-4	TRBJ1-2	few	.	CASSLARQGNYGYTF	TGTGCCAGCAGCTTGGCCCGGCAGGGTAACTATGGCTACACCTTC
TRBV11-2	TRBJ2-3	many	.	CASSPRIFSTDTQYF	TGTGCCAGCAGCCCGCGCATTTTTAGCACAGATACGCAGTATTTT
TRBV7-2	TRBJ1-1	.	.	CVSSPGGYTEAFF	TGTGTCAGCAGCCCCGGAGGGTACACTGAAGCTTTCTTT
TRBV7-2	TRBJ2-2	many	TRBD2	CASSKAGLAGDTGELFF	TGTGCCAGCAGCAAGGCGGGACTAGCGGGAGATACCGGGGAGCTGTTTTTT
TRBV6-2/TRBV6-3	TRBJ2-5	many	.	CASSPTRATQYF	TGTGCCAGCAGTCCGACCAGGGCGACCCAGTACTTC
TRBV6-5	TRBJ2-5	many	TRBD2	CASRHPGGQETQYF	TGTGCCAGCAGACACCCGGGGGGCCAAGAGACCCAGTACTTC
TRBV12-3/TRBV12-4	TRBJ1-1	.	.	CASYQFMNTEAFF	TGTGCCAGCTACCAATTTATGAACACTGAAGCTTTCTTT
TRBV20-1	TRBJ1-5	.	TRBD1	CSARGTGVNSNQPQHF	TGCAGTGCTAGAGGGACAGGGGTAAATAGCAATCAGCCCCAGCATTTT
TRBV28	TRBJ1-6	many	TRBD1	CASTLPGQYNSPLHF	TGTGCCAGCACCCTCCCGGGACAGTATAATTCACCCCTCCACTTT
TRBV20-1	TRBJ1-2	many	.	CSASNSQGRGYTF	TGCAGTGCTAGCAATAGCCAGGGCCGTGGCTACACCTTC
TRBV7-9	TRBJ1-2	many	TRBD1	CASSYHRTGGYGYTF	TGTGCCAGCAGCTACCACCGAACAGGGGGCTATGGCTACACCTTC
TRBV4-3	TRBJ2-1	many	.	CASSNVQGNEQFF	TGCGCCAGCAGCAATGTGCAGGGGAATGAGCAGTTCTTC
TRBV11-1	TRBJ2-1	many	TRBD2	CASSQKSTSGGRRNEQFF	TGTGCCAGCAGCCAAAAGTCTACTAGCGGGGGCCGACGGAATGAGCAGTTCTTC
TRBV9	TRBJ1-2	few	TRBD1	CASSVTGGSNYGSTF	TGTGCCAGCAGCGTGACAGGGGGATCCAACTATGGCTCCACCTTC
TRBV28	TRBJ2-1	few	.	CASSFASAHNEQFF	TGTGCCAGCAGTTTTGCTAGCGCACACAATGAGCAGTTCTTC
TRBV7-9	TRBJ2-1	many	TRBD2	CASSSSSGTYTEQFF	TGTGCCAGCAGCTCCTCTAGCGGGACCTACACTGAGCAGTTCTTC
TRBV5-1	TRBJ2-2	many	.	CASSLRSTGTGELFF	TGCGCCAGCAGCTTGCGGTCCACTGGGACCGGGGAGCTGTTTTTT
TRBV7-4	TRBJ2-3	many	.	CASSYLRDRPGTSTDTQYF	TGTGCCAGCAGCTATCTCCGGGACCGACCGGGTACTAGCACAGATACGCAGTATTTT
TRBV7-3	TRBJ1-1	.	.	CASSLMGPSTEAFF	TGTGCCAGCAGCTTGATGGGTCCCAGCACTGAAGCTTTCTTT
TRBV30	TRBJ2-5	few	TRBD1	CAWSGQGMGTQYF	TGTGCCTGGAGTGGACAGGGTATGGGGACCCAGTACTTC
TRBV20-1	TRBJ1-6	many	.	CSARAQGDSPLHF	TGCAGTGCTAGAGCTCAAGGGGATTCACCCCTCCACTTT
TRBV11-1	TRBJ2-7	.	TRBD2	CASSRAGGAGAPTTYEQYF	TGTGCCAGCAGCCGCGCGGGGGGGGCAGGGGCCCCTACAACCTACGAGCAGTACTTC
TRBV6-1	TRBJ2-2	few	.	CASSPGHTPNTGELFF	TGTGCCAGCAGCCCCGGACACACGCCGAACACCGGGGAGCTGTTTTTT
TRBV12-3/TRBV12-4	TRBJ2-3	many	TRBD2	CASSLRLAGTDTQYF	TGTGCCAGCAGTTTACGTCTAGCGGGCACAGATACGCAGTATTTT
TRBV20-1	TRBJ2-7	many	.	CSATLPRGGSEQYF	TGCAGTGCTACCCTCCCTAGAGGGGGGTCCGAGCAGTACTTC
TRBV29-1	TRBJ1-2	many	.	CSVEGRDAWEGYTF	TGCAGCGTTGAAGGCCGGGACGCCTGGGAGGGCTACACCTTC
TRBV12-3/TRBV12-4	TRBJ1-6	many	.	CASSLGNSPLHF	TGTGCCAGCAGTTTAGGTAATTCACCCCTCCACTTT
TRBV6-2/TRBV6-3	TRBJ2-7	.	.	CASSPQRASYEQYF	TGTGCCAGCAGTCCCCAGCGGGCCTCCTACGAGCAGTACTTC